The text below deals with one T cell receptor (beta chain). The data are from a study of blood T cell repertoires in COVID-19. Background on the study: Material from acute and convalescent COVID-19 was sourced from the United States, Italy and Spain.

The authors' processing: Estimates of nucleated cell counts were drawn from the amplification of reference gene primers. The data were produced by immunoSEQ multiplex PCR, yet TCRdb's version contains in-frame clones alone and is incomplete. The DNA gave D and trimming, while V, J and clone size come from that table. This table holds hundreds of thousands of clones, 85% found once. Trimming cost V 2 bases and J 6 bases, with 5 bases left between them. Looked up from germline, CDR1 is WNHNN and CDR2 is SYGVQD (reference sequence). The CDR3 contains 13 residues. This TCR was sampled from a woman aged 18 to 35 with acute or convalescent COVID-19. The sequenced material came from peripheral blood. This rearrangement joins TRBV10-1 to TRBJ1-6; no firm D call. The CDR3 DNA sequence: TGCGCCAGCAGTGAGGGCGGTAATTCACCCCTCCACTTT. Its protein is CASSEGGNSPLHF.